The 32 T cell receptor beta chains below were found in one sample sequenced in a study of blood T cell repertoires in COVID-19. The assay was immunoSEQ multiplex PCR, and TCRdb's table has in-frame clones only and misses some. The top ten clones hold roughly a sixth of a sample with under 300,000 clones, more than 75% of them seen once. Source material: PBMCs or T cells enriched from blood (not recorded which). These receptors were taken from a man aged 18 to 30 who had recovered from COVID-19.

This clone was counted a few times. Here the CDR3 reads CASSLGITGYGYTF. The CDR3 DNA reads as TGTGCCAGCAGCTTGGGTATCACAGGCTATGGCTACACCTTC. The chain uses TRBV5-8 and TRBJ1-2, with a tentative D call TRBD1 (5 bases). The CDR3 totals 14 residues. V dropped 0 bases and J dropped 4 bases, with 10 bases sitting between them. Looked up from germline, CDR1 is SGHTS and CDR2 is YDEGEE.

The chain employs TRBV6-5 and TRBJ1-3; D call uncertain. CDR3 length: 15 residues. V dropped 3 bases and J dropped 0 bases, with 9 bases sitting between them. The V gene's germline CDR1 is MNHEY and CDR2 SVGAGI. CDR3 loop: CASSYGQDSGNTIYF. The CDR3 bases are TGTGCCAGCAGTTATGGGCAGGACTCTGGAAACACCATATATTTT.

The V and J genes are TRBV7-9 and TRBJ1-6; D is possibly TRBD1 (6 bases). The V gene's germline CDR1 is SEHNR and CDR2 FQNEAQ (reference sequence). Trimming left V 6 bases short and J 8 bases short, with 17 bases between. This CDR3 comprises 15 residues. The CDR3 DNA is TGTGCCAGCAGTTCTACAGGGACGGGTTATTCACCCCTCCACTTT. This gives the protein CASSSTGTGYSPLHF. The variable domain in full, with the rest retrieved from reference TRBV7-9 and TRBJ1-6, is DTGVSQNPRHKITKRGQNVTFRCDPISEHNRLYWYRQTLGQGPEFLTYFQNEAQLEKSRLLSDRFSAERPKGSFSTLEIQRTEQGDSAMYLCASSSTGTGYSPLHFGNGTRLTVT.

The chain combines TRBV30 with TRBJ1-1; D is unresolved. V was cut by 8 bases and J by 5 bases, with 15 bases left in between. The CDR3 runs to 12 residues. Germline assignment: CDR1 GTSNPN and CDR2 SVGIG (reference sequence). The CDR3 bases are TGTGCCAGTGACATGATTGAGACTGAAGCTTTCTTT. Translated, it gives CASDMIETEAFF. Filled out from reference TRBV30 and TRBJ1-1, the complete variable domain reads SQTIHQWPATLVQPVGSPLSLECTVEGTSNPNLYWYRQAAGRGLQLLFYSVGIGQISSEVPQNLSASRPQDRQFILSSKKLLLSDSGFYLCASDMIETEAFFGQGTRLTVV.

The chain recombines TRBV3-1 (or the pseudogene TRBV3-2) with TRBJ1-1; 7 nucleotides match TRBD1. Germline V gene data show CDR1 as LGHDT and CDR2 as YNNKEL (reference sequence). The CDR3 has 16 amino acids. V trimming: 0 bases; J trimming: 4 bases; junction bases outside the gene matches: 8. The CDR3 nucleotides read TGTGCCAGCAGCCAAGATCCTCGGACAGGCATCACTGAAGCTTTCTTT. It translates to CASSQDPRTGITEAFF.

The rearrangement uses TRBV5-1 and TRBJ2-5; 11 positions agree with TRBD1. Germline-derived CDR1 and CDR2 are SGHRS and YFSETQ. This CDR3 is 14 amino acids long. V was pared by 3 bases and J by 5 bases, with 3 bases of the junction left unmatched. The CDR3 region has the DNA TGCGCCAGCAGCTCGGGACAGGGGGAGGAGACCCAGTACTTC. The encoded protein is CASSSGQGEETQYF.

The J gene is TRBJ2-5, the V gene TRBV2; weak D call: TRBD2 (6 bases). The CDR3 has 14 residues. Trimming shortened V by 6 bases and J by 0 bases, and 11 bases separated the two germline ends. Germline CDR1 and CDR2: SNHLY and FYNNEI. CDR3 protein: CASRAAGYQETQYF. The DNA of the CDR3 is TGTGCCAGCAGGGCGGCGGGGTACCAAGAGACCCAGTACTTC.

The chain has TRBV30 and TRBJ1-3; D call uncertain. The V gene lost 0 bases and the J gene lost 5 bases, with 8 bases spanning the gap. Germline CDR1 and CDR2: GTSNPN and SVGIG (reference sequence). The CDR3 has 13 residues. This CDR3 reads CAWSVGSRNTIYF. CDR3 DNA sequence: TGTGCCTGGAGTGTGGGCAGCAGAAACACCATATATTTT.

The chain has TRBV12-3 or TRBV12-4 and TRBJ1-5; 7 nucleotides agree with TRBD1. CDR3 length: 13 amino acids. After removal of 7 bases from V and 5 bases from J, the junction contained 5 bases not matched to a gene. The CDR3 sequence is CASKVTGDQPQHF. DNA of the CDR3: TGTGCCAGCAAGGTTACAGGGGATCAGCCCCAGCATTTT.

The CDR3 region is CASSQDLRSRAGQGARGYTF. The CDR3 nucleotides read TGCGCCAGCAGCCAAGATCTTAGGTCCCGAGCCGGACAGGGGGCGCGTGGCTACACCTTC. This sequence joins TRBV4-1 and TRBJ1-2, with TRBD1 matching over 11 bases. Trimming removed 0 bases from V and 7 bases from J; junction bases left unmatched: 19. Germline V gene lookup returns CDR1 MGHRA and CDR2 YSYEKL. The CDR3 is 20 amino acids.

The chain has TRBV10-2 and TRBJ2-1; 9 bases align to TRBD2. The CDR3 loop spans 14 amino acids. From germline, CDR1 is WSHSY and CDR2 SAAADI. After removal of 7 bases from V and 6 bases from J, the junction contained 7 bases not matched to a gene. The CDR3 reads CASMLAGAPNEQFF. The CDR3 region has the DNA TGCGCCAGCATGTTAGCGGGGGCCCCCAATGAGCAGTTCTTC.

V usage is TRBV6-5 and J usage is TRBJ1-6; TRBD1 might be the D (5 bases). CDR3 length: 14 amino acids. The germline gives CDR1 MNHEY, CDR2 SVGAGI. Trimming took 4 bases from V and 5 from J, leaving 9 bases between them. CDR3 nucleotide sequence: TGTGCCAGCAGTTTCTACAGGAATAATTCACCCCTCCACTTT. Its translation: CASSFYRNNSPLHF.

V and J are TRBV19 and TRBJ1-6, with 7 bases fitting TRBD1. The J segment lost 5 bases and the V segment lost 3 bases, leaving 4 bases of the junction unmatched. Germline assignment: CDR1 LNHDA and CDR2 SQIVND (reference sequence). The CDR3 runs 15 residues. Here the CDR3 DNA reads TGTGCCAGTAGTATGTCCGGGACAGATAATTCACCCCTCCACTTT. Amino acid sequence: CASSMSGTDNSPLHF. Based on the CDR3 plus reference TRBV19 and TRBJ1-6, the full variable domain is DGGITQSPKYLFRKEGQNVTLSCEQNLNHDAMYWYRQDPGQGLRLIYYSQIVNDFQKGDIAEGYSVSREKKESFPLTVTSAQKNPTAFYLCASSMSGTDNSPLHFGNGTRLTVT.

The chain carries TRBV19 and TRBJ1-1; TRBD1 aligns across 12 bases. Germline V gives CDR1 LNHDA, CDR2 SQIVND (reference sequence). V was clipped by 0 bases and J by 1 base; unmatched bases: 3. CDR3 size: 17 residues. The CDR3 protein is CASSIEGQGAWNTEAFF. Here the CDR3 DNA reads TGTGCCAGTAGTATAGAGGGACAGGGGGCATGGAACACTGAAGCTTTCTTT.

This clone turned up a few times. CDR3 in amino acids: CASSLVPLGTEAFF. DNA for the CDR3: TGTGCCAGCAGCTTAGTCCCCCTCGGCACTGAAGCTTTCTTT. The chain uses TRBV7-9 and TRBJ1-1, with no clear D. The ends were cut back, 1 base at V and 4 bases at J, with 10 bases in the middle. The CDR3 extends over 14 amino acids. The germline gives CDR1 SEHNR, CDR2 FQNEAQ (reference sequence).

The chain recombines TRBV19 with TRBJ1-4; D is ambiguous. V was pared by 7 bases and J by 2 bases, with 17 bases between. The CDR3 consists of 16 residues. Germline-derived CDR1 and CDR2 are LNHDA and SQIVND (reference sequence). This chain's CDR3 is CASTLSLVRTNEKLFF. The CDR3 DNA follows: TGTGCCAGTACCCTGTCCCTGGTCAGGACTAATGAAAAACTGTTTTTT.

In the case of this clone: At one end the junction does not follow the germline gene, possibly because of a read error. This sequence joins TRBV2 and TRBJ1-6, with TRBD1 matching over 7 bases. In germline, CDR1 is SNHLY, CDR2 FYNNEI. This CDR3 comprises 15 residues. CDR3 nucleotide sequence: TGTGCCAGCAGTGATGATAGGACAGGCGTGGACCCCCGCAACTTT. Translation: CASSDDRTGVDPRNF.

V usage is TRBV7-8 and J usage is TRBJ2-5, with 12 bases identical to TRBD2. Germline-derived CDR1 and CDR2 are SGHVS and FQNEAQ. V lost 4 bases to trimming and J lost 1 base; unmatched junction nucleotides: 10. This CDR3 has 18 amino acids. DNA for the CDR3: TGTGCCAGCAGCTCCCGACTAGCGGGAGTCCCTTTCCAAGAGACCCAGTACTTC. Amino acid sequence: CASSSRLAGVPFQETQYF. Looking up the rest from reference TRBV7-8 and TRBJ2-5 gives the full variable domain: GAGVSQSPRYKVAKRGQDVALRCDPISGHVSLFWYQQALGQGPEFLTYFQNEAQLDKSGLPSDRFFAERPEGSVSTLKIQRTQQEDSAVYLCASSSRLAGVPFQETQYFGPGTRLLVL.

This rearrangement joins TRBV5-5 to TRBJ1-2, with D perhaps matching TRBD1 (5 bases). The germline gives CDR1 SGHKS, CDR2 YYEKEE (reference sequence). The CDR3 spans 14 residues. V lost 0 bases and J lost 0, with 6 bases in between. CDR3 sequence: CASSLDRSNYGYTF. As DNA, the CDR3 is TGTGCCAGCAGCTTGGACAGGTCTAACTATGGCTACACCTTC.

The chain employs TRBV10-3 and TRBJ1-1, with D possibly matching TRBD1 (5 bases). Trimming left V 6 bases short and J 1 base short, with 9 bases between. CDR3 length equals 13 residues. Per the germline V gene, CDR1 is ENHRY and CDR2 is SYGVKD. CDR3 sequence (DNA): TGTGCCATCAGAATTCAGGGGAACACTGAAGCTTTCTTT. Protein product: CAIRIQGNTEAFF.

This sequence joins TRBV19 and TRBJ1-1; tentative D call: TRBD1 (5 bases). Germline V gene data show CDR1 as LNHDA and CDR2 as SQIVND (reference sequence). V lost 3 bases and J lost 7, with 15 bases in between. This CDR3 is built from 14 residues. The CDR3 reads CASSMVVEQVEAFF. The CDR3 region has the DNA TGTGCCAGTAGTATGGTTGTCGAACAGGTTGAAGCTTTCTTT.

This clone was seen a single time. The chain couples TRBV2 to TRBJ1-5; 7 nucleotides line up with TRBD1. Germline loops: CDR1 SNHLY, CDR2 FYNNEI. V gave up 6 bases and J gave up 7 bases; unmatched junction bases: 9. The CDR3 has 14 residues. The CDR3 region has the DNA TGTGCCAGCAGCCCAAACAGGGGAACCCAGCCCCAGCATTTT. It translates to CASSPNRGTQPQHF.

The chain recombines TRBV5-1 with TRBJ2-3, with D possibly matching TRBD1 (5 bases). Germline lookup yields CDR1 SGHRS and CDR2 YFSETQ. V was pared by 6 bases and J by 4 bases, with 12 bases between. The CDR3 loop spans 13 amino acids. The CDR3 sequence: CASKPKGSDTQYF. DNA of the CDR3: TGCGCCAGCAAACCAAAGGGGTCAGATACGCAGTATTTT.

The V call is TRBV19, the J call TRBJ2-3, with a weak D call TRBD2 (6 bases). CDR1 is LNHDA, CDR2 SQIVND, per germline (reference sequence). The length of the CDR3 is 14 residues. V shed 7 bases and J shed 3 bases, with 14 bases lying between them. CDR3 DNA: TGTGCCAGTACCTACGGGGGAGAAACAGATACGCAGTATTTT. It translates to CASTYGGETDTQYF. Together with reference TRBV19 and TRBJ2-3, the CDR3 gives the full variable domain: DGGITQSPKYLFRKEGQNVTLSCEQNLNHDAMYWYRQDPGQGLRLIYYSQIVNDFQKGDIAEGYSVSREKKESFPLTVTSAQKNPTAFYLCASTYGGETDTQYFGPGTRLTVL.

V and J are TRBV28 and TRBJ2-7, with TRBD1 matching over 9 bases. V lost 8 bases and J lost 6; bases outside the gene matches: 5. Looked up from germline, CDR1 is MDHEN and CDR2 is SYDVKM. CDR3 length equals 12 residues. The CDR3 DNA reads TGTGCCAGCTATAGACAGGGGGGCGAGCAGTACTTC. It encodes CASYRQGGEQYF.

The CDR3 loop is CAWNPTGRTGELFF. As DNA, the CDR3 is TGTGCCTGGAATCCGACAGGCCGCACCGGGGAGCTGTTTTTT. The chain carries TRBV30 and TRBJ2-2; maybe TRBD1 (6 bases). V shed 4 bases and J shed 4 bases, with 13 bases lying between them. The germline V gene has CDR1 GTSNPN and CDR2 SVGIG (reference sequence). This CDR3 contains 14 residues.

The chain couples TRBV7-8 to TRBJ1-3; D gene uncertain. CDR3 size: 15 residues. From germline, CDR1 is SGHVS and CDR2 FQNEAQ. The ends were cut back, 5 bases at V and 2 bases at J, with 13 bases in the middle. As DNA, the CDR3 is TGTGCCAGCAGCCGGAACAGTTCCCCTGGAAACACCATATATTTT. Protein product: CASSRNSSPGNTIYF.

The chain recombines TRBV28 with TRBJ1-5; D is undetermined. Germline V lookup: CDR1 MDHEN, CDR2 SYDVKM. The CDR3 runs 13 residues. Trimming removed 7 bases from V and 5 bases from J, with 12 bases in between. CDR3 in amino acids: CASNSIQDQPQHF. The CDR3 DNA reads TGTGCCAGCAACTCTATTCAGGATCAGCCCCAGCATTTT.

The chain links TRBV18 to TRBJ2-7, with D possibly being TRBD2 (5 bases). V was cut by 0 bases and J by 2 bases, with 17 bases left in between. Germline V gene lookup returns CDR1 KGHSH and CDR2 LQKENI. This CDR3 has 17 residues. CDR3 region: CASSPPGLLKAPYEQYF. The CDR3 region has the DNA TGTGCCAGCTCACCACCCGGACTTCTTAAGGCTCCCTACGAGCAGTACTTC. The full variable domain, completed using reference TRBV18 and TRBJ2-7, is NAGVMQNPRHLVRRRGQEARLRCSPMKGHSHVYWYRQLPEEGLKFMVYLQKENIIDESGMPKERFSAEFPKEGPSILRIQQVVRGDSAAYFCASSPPGLLKAPYEQYFGPGTRLTVT.

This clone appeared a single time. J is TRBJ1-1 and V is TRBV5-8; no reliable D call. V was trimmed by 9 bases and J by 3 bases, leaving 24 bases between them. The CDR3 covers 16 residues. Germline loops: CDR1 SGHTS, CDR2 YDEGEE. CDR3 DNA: TGTGCCAATATCGCGGGGTCTCTTTTGGTTGACACTGAAGCTTTCTTT. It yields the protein CANIAGSLLVDTEAFF.

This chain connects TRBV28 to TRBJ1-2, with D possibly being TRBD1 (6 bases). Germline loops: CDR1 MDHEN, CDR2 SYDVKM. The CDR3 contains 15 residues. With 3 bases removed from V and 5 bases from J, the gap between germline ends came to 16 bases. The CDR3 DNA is TGTGCCAGCAGTTTCGGAGGACAGTCACCGTATGGCTACACCTTC. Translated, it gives CASSFGGQSPYGYTF.

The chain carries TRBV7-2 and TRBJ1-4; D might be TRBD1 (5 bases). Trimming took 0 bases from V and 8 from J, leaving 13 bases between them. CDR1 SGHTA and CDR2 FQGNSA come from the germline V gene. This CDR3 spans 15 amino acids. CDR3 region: CASSLAGDWGEKLFF. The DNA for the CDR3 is TGTGCCAGCAGCTTAGCGGGGGACTGGGGAGAAAAACTGTTTTTT.